The present entry profiles one T cell receptor (beta chain) with its context. Its antigen remains unknown. Reverse transcription of all isolated RNA meant that expressed TCRB transcripts were sequenced. Here immunoSEQ multiplex PCR was the method, and the copy in TCRdb shows in-frame clones only, minus some. Of 130,000 to 150,000 clones listed, less than 9% are singletons. These data originate in a study of beta chain features in type 1 diabetes. Regarding the study as a whole: Diminished insertions and augmented deletions at VDJ junctions characterized type 1 diabetes patients. Naive, central memory and regulatory TCRB repertoires appeared more similar among patients than healthy donors.

The ends were cut back, 3 bases at V and 1 base at J, with 16 bases in the middle. The CDR3 totals 15 residues. CDR1 SQVTM and CDR2 ANQGSEA come from the germline V gene. V and J are TRBV29-1 and TRBJ2-7, with a tentative D call TRBD2 (5 bases). The specimen sequenced was central memory CD4+ T cells from blood. The receptor was derived from a woman aged 30 to 39 in good health. CDR3 amino acids: CSVDERSGPSYEQYF. CDR3 DNA: TGCAGCGTTGATGAACGAAGCGGACCATCCTACGAGCAGTACTTC.